The entry that follows covers one TCR beta chain sequence. The antigen is unknown. The sample comes from a study of T cells expressing NK-cell markers. Study details: Sorted CD3+CD56+NKG2C+, CD3+CD56+NKG2C- and CD3+CD56-NKG2C+ T-cell subsets were beta-chain profiled. The study sequenced eight donors, seven HCMV-seropositive and one seronegative.

One entry per CDR3 protein, without DNA, is what TCRdb gives after re-calling the 5' RACE reads. The specimen's table records 350,000 to 450,000 distinct CDR3 sequences. General observations from the study: The study found these clonotypes also leading the CD3+CD56-NKG2C+ fraction in a few donors. As a fraction of CD8+ T cells, dominant NKG2C+ clonotypes reached about 1.0-7.5% in six donors.

In germline, CDR1 is SEHNR, CDR2 FQNEAQ (reference sequence). The CDR3 contains 15 residues. The sequence was collected from a man aged 18-69 years in good health. The chain combines TRBV7-9 with TRBJ2-7. Sample: blood T cells: a sorted CD56 or NKG2C T cell subset, CD4+ or CD8+ T cells, or bulk PBMC T cells (not recorded which). This CDR3 is CASSYGLASSYEQYF.